This is a list of T cell receptor beta chains from one sample in a study of T cells expressing NK-cell markers. TCRdb re-called the 5' RACE reads and shows each CDR3 protein once, DNA omitted. This repertoire comprises fewer than 40,000 distinct CDR3 sequences; its ten largest clones make up about 60%. Sequencing used blood T cells: a sorted CD56 or NKG2C T cell subset, CD4+ or CD8+ T cells, or bulk PBMC T cells (not recorded which). These receptor sequences come from a woman between 18 and 75 years old in good health. Each CDR3 is given with its conserved first and last residue. Fields, in order: V gene, clone size, J gene, CDR3 protein. Clone size is not always given. Where it is, it says once, few, many or a class for expanded clones.

V: TRBV4-1
size: NA
J: TRBJ2-1
CDR3: CASSHVLAGSSYNEQFF

V: TRBV3-1
size: NA
J: TRBJ2-6
CDR3: CASSQAYRQGFSGANVLTF

V: TRBV12-3/TRBV12-4
size: NA
J: TRBJ2-7
CDR3: CASSFGGDIAYEQYF

V: TRBV28
size: NA
J: TRBJ2-3
CDR3: CASSLPRELPDTQYF

V: TRBV3-1
size: NA
J: TRBJ1-1
CDR3: CASSRLDGQMNTEAFF

V: TRBV28
size: NA
J: TRBJ2-3
CDR3: CASSLGPGGIDTQYF

V: TRBV7-9
size: NA
J: TRBJ2-7
CDR3: CASSFTPYEQYF

V: TRBV6-1
size: NA
J: TRBJ2-5
CDR3: CASTGPQAETQYF

V: TRBV6-2/TRBV6-3
size: NA
J: TRBJ2-1
CDR3: CASSYESGAYNEQFF

V: TRBV10-2
size: NA
J: TRBJ2-1
CDR3: CASSAVLAGFYNEQFF

V: TRBV5-5
size: medium-sized
J: TRBJ1-1
CDR3: CASSLGQAGTEAFF

V: TRBV14
size: NA
J: TRBJ1-1
CDR3: CASSQLGGVVTEAFF

V: TRBV9
size: NA
J: TRBJ2-1
CDR3: CASSVEGLAGRNEQFF

V: TRBV15
size: NA
J: TRBJ1-4
CDR3: CATSNPGLTNEKLFF

V: TRBV13
size: NA
J: TRBJ2-2
CDR3: CASSKTGGRTGELFF

V: TRBV11-2
size: NA
J: TRBJ2-1
CDR3: CASSLDLSVLPYNEQFF

V: TRBV10-3
size: NA
J: TRBJ1-1
CDR3: CAISSGQGTTEAFF

V: TRBV7-9
size: NA
J: TRBJ1-1
CDR3: CASNFTLGGNTEAFF

V: TRBV28
size: NA
J: TRBJ2-7
CDR3: CASSLLQKSYEQYF

V: TRBV28
size: NA
J: TRBJ2-2
CDR3: CASQGGTDHGELFF

V: TRBV5-1
size: NA
J: TRBJ2-7
CDR3: CASSKGLAGANYEQYF

V: TRBV29-1
size: NA
J: TRBJ2-7
CDR3: CSVGGQYPYEQYF